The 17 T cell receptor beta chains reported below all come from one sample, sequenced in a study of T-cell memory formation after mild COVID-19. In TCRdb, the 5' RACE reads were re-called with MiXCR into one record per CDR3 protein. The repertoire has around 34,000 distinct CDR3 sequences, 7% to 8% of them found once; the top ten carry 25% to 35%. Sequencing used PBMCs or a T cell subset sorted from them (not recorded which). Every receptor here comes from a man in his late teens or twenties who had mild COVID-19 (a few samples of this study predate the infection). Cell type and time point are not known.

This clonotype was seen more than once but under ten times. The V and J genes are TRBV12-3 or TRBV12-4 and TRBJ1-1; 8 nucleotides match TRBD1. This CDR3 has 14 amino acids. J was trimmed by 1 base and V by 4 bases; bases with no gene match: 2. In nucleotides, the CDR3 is TGTGCCAGCAGTTCCGGACAGGGGAACACTGAAGCTTTCTTT. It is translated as CASSSGQGNTEAFF.

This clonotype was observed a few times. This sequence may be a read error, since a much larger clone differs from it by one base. CDR3 protein: CASSWGGGYEQYF. The CDR3 DNA sequence: TGTGCCAGCAGTTGGGGAGGGGGCTACGAGCAGTACTTC. V and J are TRBV12-3 or TRBV12-4 and TRBJ2-7; TRBD2 might be the D (7 bases). The CDR3 totals 13 residues. V was pared by 4 bases and J by 3 bases, with 10 bases between.

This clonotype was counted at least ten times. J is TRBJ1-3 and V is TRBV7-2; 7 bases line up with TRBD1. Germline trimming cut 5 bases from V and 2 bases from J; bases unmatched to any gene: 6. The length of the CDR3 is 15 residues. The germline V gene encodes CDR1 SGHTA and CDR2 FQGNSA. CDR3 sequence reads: CASSLSGTAGNTIYF. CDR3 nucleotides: TGTGCCAGCAGCCTCTCCGGGACAGCTGGAAACACCATATATTTT.

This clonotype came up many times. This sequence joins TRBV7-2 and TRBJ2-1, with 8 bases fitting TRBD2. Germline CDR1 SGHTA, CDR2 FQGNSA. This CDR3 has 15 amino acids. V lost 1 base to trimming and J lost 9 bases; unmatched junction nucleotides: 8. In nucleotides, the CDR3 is TGTGCCAGCAGCTTAGACCGGGGGGGTCAGGGTGAGCAGTTCTTC. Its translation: CASSLDRGGQGEQFF.

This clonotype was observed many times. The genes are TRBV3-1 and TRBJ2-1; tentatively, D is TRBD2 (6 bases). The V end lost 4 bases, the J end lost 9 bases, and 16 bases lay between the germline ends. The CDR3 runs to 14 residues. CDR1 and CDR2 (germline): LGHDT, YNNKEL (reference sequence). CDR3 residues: CASSPILAGGEQFF. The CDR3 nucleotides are TGTGCCAGCAGCCCCATTCTTGCCGGGGGTGAGCAGTTCTTC.

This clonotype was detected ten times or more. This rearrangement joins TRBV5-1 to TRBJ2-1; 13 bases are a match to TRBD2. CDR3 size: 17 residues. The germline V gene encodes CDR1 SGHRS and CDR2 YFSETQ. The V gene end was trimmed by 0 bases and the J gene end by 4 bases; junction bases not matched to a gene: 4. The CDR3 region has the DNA TGCGCCAGCAGCTTGGGGGAGACTAGCGGGGGGTACAATGAGCAGTTCTTC. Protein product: CASSLGETSGGYNEQFF.

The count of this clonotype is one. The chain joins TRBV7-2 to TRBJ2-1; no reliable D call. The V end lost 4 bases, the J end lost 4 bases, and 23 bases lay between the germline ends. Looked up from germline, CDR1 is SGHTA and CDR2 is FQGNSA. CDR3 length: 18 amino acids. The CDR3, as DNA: TGTGCCAGCAGCTCTGGCTTGGGGATCGGGCCTAGGTACAATGAGCAGTTCTTC. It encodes CASSSGLGIGPRYNEQFF.

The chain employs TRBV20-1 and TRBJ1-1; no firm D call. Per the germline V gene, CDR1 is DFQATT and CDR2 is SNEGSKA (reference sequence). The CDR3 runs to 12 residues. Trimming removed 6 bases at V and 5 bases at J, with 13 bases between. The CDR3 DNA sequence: TGCAGTGCCCCGGATGGTAAGACTGAAGCTTTCTTT. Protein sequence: CSAPDGKTEAFF.

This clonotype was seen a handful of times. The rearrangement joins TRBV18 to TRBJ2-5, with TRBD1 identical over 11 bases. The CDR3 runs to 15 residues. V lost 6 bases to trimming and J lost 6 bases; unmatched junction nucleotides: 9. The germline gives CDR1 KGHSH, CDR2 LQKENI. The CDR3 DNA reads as TGTGCCAGCTCGCTCGGACAGGGGGCCCAGAAGACCCAGTACTTC. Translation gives CASSLGQGAQKTQYF.

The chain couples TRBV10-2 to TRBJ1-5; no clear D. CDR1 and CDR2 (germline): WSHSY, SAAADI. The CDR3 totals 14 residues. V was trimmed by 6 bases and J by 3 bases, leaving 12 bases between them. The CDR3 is CASSPGRVNQPQHF. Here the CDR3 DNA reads TGCGCCAGCAGCCCCGGACGGGTCAATCAGCCCCAGCATTTT.

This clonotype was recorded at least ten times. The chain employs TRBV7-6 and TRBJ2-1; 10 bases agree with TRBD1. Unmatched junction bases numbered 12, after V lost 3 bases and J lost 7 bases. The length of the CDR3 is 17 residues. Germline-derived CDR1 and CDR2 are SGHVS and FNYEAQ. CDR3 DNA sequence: TGTGCCAGCAGCTTCTATGCCGGGACAGGGGCAGGGAATGAGCAGTTCTTC. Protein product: CASSFYAGTGAGNEQFF. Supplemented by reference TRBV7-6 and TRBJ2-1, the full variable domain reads GAGVSQSPRYKVTKRGQDVALRCDPISGHVSLYWYRQALGQGPEFLTYFNYEAQQDKSGLPNDRFSAERPEGSISTLTIQRTEQRDSAMYRCASSFYAGTGAGNEQFFGPGTRLTVL.

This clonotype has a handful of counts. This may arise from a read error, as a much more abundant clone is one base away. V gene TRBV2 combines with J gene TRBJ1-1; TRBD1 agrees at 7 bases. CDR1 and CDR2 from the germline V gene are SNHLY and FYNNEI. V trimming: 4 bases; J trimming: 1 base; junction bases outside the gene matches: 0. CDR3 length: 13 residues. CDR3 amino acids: CASSGQGNTEAFF. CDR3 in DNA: TGTGCCAGCAGTGGACAGGGGAACACTGAAGCTTTCTTT.

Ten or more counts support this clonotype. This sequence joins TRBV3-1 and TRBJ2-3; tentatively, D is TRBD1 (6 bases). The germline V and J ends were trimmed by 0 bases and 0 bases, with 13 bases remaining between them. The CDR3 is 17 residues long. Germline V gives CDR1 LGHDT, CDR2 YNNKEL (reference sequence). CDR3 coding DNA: TGTGCCAGCAGCCAAGAAGATCAGGGGCCCAGCACAGATACGCAGTATTTT. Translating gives CASSQEDQGPSTDTQYF.

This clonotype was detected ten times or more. The CDR3 bases are TGTGCCAGCAGCTTAGGTCTGGGGACTAGTATGTACAATGAGCAGTTCTTC. Amino acids: CASSLGLGTSMYNEQFF. This sequence joins TRBV7-6 and TRBJ2-1; 8 nucleotides agree with TRBD2. The CDR3 spans 17 residues. Looked up from germline, CDR1 is SGHVS and CDR2 is FNYEAQ. The V gene end was trimmed by 1 base and the J gene end by 4 bases; junction bases not matched to a gene: 9.

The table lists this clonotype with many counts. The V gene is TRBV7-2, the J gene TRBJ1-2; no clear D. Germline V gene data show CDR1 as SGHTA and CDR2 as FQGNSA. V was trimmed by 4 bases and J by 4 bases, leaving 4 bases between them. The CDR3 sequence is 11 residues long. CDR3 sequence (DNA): TGTGCCAGCAGCTCCCCCTATGGCTACACCTTC. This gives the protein CASSSPYGYTF. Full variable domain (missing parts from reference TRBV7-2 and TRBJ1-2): GAGVSQSPSNKVTEKGKDVELRCDPISGHTALYWYRQSLGQGLEFLIYFQGNSAPDKSGLPSDRFSAERTGGSVSTLTIQRTQQEDSAVYLCASSSPYGYTFGSGTRLTVV.

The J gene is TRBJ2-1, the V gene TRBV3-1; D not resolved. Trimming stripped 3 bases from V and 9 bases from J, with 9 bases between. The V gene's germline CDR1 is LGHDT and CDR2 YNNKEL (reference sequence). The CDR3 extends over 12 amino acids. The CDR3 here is CASSHGLGEQFF. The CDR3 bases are TGTGCCAGCAGCCACGGTCTTGGTGAGCAGTTCTTC.

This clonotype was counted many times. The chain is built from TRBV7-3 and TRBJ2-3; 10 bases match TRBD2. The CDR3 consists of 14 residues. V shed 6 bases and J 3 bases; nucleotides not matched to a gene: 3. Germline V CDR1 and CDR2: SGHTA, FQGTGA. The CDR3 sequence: CASRFSGGTDTQYF. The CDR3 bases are TGTGCCAGCAGGTTTAGCGGGGGGACAGATACGCAGTATTTT.